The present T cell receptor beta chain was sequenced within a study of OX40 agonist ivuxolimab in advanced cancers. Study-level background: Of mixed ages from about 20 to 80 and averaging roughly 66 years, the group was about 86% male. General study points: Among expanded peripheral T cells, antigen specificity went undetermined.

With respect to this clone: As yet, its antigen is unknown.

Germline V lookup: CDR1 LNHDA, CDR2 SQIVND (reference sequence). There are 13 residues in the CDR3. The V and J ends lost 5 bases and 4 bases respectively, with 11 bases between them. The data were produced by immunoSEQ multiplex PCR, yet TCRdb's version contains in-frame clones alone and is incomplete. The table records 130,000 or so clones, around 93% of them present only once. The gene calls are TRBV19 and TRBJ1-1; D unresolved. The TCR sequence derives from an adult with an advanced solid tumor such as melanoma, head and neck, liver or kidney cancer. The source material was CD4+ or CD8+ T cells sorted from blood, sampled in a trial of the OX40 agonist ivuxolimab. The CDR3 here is CASSSWGGTEAFF. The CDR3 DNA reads TGTGCCAGTAGTTCGTGGGGAGGCACTGAAGCTTTCTTT. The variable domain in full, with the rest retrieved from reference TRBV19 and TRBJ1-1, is DGGITQSPKYLFRKEGQNVTLSCEQNLNHDAMYWYRQDPGQGLRLIYYSQIVNDFQKGDIAEGYSVSREKKESFPLTVTSAQKNPTAFYLCASSSWGGTEAFFGQGTRLTVV.